Listed below are T cell receptor beta chains from one sample, sequenced in a study of blood T cell repertoires in COVID-19. Profiling relied on immunoSEQ multiplex PCR, and the TCRdb table lists in-frame clones only, not all of them. The table has approximately 310,000 clones, 87% seen once. The sample taken for sequencing was peripheral blood. The receptors were gathered from a man over 45 with active or convalescent COVID-19. Both conserved end residues are part of each CDR3. A D gene is named only where the DNA matches it firmly. The size entry is marked missing in some rows and otherwise reads once, few, many or a size class.

j_call clone_size v_call d_call cdr3_aa cdr3_nt
TRBJ1-2 . TRBV28 TRBD1 CASSLLDRGYGYTF TGTGCCAGCAGTTTACTAGACAGGGGCTATGGCTACACCTTC
TRBJ2-5 few TRBV2 . CASSEQQTGLIVETQYF TGTGCCAGCAGTGAACAACAGACAGGTCTTATAGTGGAGACCCAGTACTTC
TRBJ2-1 . TRBV19 TRBD2 CASSVGAGGPYNEQFF TGTGCCAGTAGTGTGGGGGCGGGAGGACCGTACAATGAGCAGTTCTTC
TRBJ2-1 . TRBV6-1 . CASSEKGVDQFF TGTGCCAGCAGTGAAAAAGGGGTGGATCAGTTCTTC
TRBJ1-2 . TRBV29-1 . CSVELPNYGYTF TGCAGCGTTGAACTACCGAACTATGGCTACACCTTC
TRBJ2-3 . TRBV4-3 TRBD2 CASSPSGPRGGSTQYF TGCGCCAGCAGCCCATCCGGCCCTCGGGGGGGGAGTACGCAGTATTTT
TRBJ2-3 . TRBV6-5 TRBD1 CASSFTGDSTDTQYF TGTGCCAGCAGTTTTACAGGGGATAGCACAGATACGCAGTATTTT
TRBJ1-1 once TRBV18 TRBD1 CASSPQDGGQPIRGAFF TGTGCCAGCTCACCCCAGGATGGGGGACAGCCTATTAGGGGAGCTTTCTTT
TRBJ2-7 . TRBV6-5 TRBD1 CASIQTGSYEQYF TGTGCCAGCATTCAGACAGGGAGCTACGAGCAGTACTTC
TRBJ1-2 . TRBV29-1 . CSVRDTFYLNYGYTF TGCAGCGTCCGGGACACCTTCTACCTGAACTATGGCTACACCTTC
TRBJ2-1 . TRBV5-4 TRBD1 CASSLVGQGSYNEQFF TGTGCCAGCAGCTTGGTGGGACAGGGGTCCTACAATGAGCAGTTCTTC
TRBJ1-4 . TRBV9 . CASSVAPGGEKLFF TGTGCCAGCAGCGTAGCCCCGGGTGGGGAAAAACTGTTTTTT
TRBJ1-1 . TRBV29-1 . CSVVRTGTEAFF TGCAGCGTTGTTCGTACGGGCACTGAAGCTTTCTTT
TRBJ2-1 once TRBV9 TRBD2 CASSAAGTSAGSEQFF TGTGCCAGCAGCGCAGCGGGGACTAGCGCGGGGAGTGAGCAGTTCTTC
TRBJ1-6 . TRBV3-1/TRBV3-2 . CASSQGAGDRSPLHF TGTGCCAGCAGCCAAGGGGCGGGTGATCGTTCACCCCTCCACTTT
TRBJ2-7 . TRBV7-3 TRBD2 CASSIGLAGSYEQYF TGTGCCAGCAGCATAGGACTAGCGGGGAGTTACGAGCAGTACTTC
TRBJ2-1 once TRBV4-1 TRBD1 CASSLNRDRANEQFF TGCGCCAGCAGCTTAAACCGGGACAGGGCGAATGAGCAGTTCTTC
TRBJ1-1 . TRBV19 . CALQIDPEAFF TGTGCCTTACAGATAGACCCTGAAGCTTTCTTT
TRBJ1-1 once TRBV3-1/TRBV3-2 . CASSQDPQFEAFF TGTGCCAGCAGCCAAGATCCCCAGTTTGAAGCTTTCTTT
TRBJ1-1 . TRBV5-1 . CASSQSGDMNTEAFF TGCGCCAGCAGCCAGAGTGGCGACATGAACACTGAAGCTTTCTTT
TRBJ2-3 once TRBV9 TRBD2 CASSVSRIAGGTDTQYF TGTGCCAGCAGCGTTTCCCGGATAGCGGGGGGAACAGATACGCAGTATTTT
TRBJ1-5 . TRBV4-3 . CASSQDFGNSNQPQHF TGCGCCAGCAGCCAAGATTTCGGGAATAGCAATCAGCCCCAGCATTTT
TRBJ2-7 . TRBV6-5 TRBD1 CASRGGQGRHEQYF TGTGCCAGCAGGGGAGGACAGGGTAGACACGAGCAGTACTTC
TRBJ2-7 . TRBV28 TRBD2 CASSPPGGVAHEQYF TGTGCCAGCAGTCCCCCGGGAGGGGTGGCTCACGAGCAGTACTTC
TRBJ1-2 . TRBV6-5 . CASSTFGKNYGYTF TGTGCCAGCAGTACTTTCGGGAAGAACTATGGCTACACCTTC
TRBJ1-2 . TRBV7-2 . CASSPHQDNYGYTF TGTGCCAGCAGCCCACACCAGGATAACTATGGCTACACCTTC